The 32 T cell receptor beta chains below all came from one sample that was sequenced in a study of tumour-infiltrating T cells in Burkitt lymphoma. The repertoire was sequenced with immunoSEQ multiplex PCR; TCRdb's copy has only in-frame clones and lacks some. In the table there are around 8,000 clones, roughly 73% of which are singletons. The material sequenced was tumor tissue. These receptors originate from a human donor with diffuse large B-cell lymphoma.

This clone was seen a handful of times. This sequence joins TRBV11-2 and TRBJ1-1; 8 nucleotides agree with TRBD1. CDR3 length: 13 residues. CDR1 and CDR2 from the germline V gene are SGHAT and FQNNGV. V was pared by 8 bases and J by 3 bases, with 5 bases of the junction left unmatched. The CDR3: CASWAGGYTEAFF. The CDR3 DNA is TGTGCCAGCTGGGCAGGGGGCTACACTGAAGCTTTCTTT.

This clone was observed a few times. The rearrangement links TRBV5-4 to TRBJ2-3; 7 bases align to TRBD1. The trim removed 3 bases at V and 4 bases at J, leaving 2 bases unmatched. The CDR3 has 13 residues. Germline assignment: CDR1 SGHNT and CDR2 YYREEE (reference sequence). The CDR3 is CASSYTGADTQYF. The CDR3 nucleotides read TGTGCCAGCAGCTACACAGGGGCAGATACGCAGTATTTT.

The chain has TRBV25-1 and TRBJ2-2; TRBD2 matches at 10 bases. V lost 3 bases to trimming and J lost 6 bases; unmatched junction nucleotides: 4. This CDR3 contains 15 residues. Germline V gives CDR1 MGHDK, CDR2 SYGVNS. The CDR3 sequence is CASSDASGGAGELFF. The DNA for the CDR3 is TGTGCCAGCAGTGACGCCAGCGGGGGGGCCGGGGAGCTGTTTTTT.

V and J are TRBV18 and TRBJ2-7, with 8 positions matching TRBD1. The germline CDR1 and CDR2 sequences are KGHSH and LQKENI. This CDR3 has 14 residues. With 5 bases clipped from V and 4 bases from J, the junction kept 7 bases outside the gene matches. CDR3 nucleotides: TGTGCCAGCTCAGAGGCAGGGGGCCGGTACGAGCAGTACTTC. Translated: CASSEAGGRYEQYF.

The chain recombines TRBV12-5 with TRBJ2-7; D is possibly TRBD1 (6 bases). Trimming took 2 bases from V and 2 from J, leaving 13 bases between them. Per the germline V gene, CDR1 is LGHNT and CDR2 is FRNRAP. CDR3 length: 15 residues. CDR3: CASGLYRDKTYEQYF. CDR3 in DNA: TGTGCTAGTGGTTTGTACAGGGACAAAACCTACGAGCAGTACTTC.

The chain has TRBV7-2 and TRBJ2-1, with TRBD2 matching over 8 bases. Germline V lookup: CDR1 SGHTA, CDR2 FQGNSA. The CDR3 consists of 14 residues. V shed 5 bases and J 4 bases; nucleotides not matched to a gene: 4. The CDR3 sequence is CASSPGTSYNEQFF. The DNA for the CDR3 is TGTGCCAGCAGCCCCGGGACTAGTTACAATGAGCAGTTCTTC.

This chain joins TRBV2 and TRBJ1-2; D remains ambiguous. V was cut by 2 bases and J by 4 bases, with 11 bases left in between. There are 14 residues in the CDR3. Germline-derived CDR1 and CDR2 are SNHLY and FYNNEI. This CDR3 is CASSEQPAVYGYTF. Here the CDR3 DNA reads TGTGCCAGCAGTGAACAACCCGCGGTCTATGGCTACACCTTC.

This chain uses TRBV27 with TRBJ1-4; the D gene is possibly TRBD1 (5 bases). Trimming removed 5 bases from V and 4 bases from J, with 14 bases in between. The CDR3 spans 15 residues. Germline lookup yields CDR1 MNHEY and CDR2 SMNVEV (reference sequence). The CDR3 here is CASSLVGGINEKLFF. CDR3 nucleotides: TGTGCCAGCAGTCTAGTCGGGGGTATTAATGAAAAACTGTTTTTT.

This sequence joins TRBV19 and TRBJ1-1; D perhaps matches TRBD1 (5 bases). The CDR3 runs to 15 residues. V lost 7 bases and J 4 bases, leaving 19 bases between the germline ends. CDR1 is LNHDA, CDR2 SQIVND, per germline (reference sequence). The CDR3: CASKTTGTGGTEAFF. CDR3 bases: TGTGCCAGTAAGACAACCGGGACCGGGGGCACTGAAGCTTTCTTT.

Only a few counts were recorded for this clone. This chain joins TRBV7-9 and TRBJ2-3, with unresolved D. This CDR3 region has 11 residues. The germline CDR1 and CDR2 sequences are SEHNR and FQNEAQ (reference sequence). V was pared by 5 bases and J by 2 bases, with 2 bases between. The CDR3 DNA reads as TGTGCCAGCAGCCCCACAGATACGCAGTATTTT. It specifies CASSPTDTQYF.

The chain couples TRBV18 to TRBJ2-7; D gene ambiguous. Trimming pared 6 bases from V and 2 bases from J, leaving 11 bases between. Germline V gene sequence: CDR1 KGHSH, CDR2 LQKENI. CDR3 size: 13 residues. This CDR3 is CASSPSATYEQYF. CDR3 in DNA: TGTGCCAGCTCGCCCTCCGCGACCTACGAGCAGTACTTC.

This rearrangement joins TRBV6-5 to TRBJ1-1; D remains ambiguous. Trimming removed 2 bases at V and 10 bases at J, with 11 bases between. Germline V CDR1 and CDR2: MNHEY, SVGAGI. The CDR3 runs 12 residues. For the CDR3, the DNA is TGTGCCAGCAGTTACCCCCCTCCCGGAGCTTTCTTT. Its translation: CASSYPPPGAFF.

The rearrangement joins TRBV5-4 to TRBJ1-1; perhaps TRBD1 as D (5 bases). This CDR3 is 16 amino acids long. From germline, CDR1 is SGHNT and CDR2 YYREEE (reference sequence). V was shortened by 0 bases and J by 5 bases, with 17 bases between the two germline ends. This CDR3 reads CASSLEGTIRWTEAFF. The CDR3 coding sequence is TGTGCCAGCAGCTTGGAAGGGACTATAAGGTGGACTGAAGCTTTCTTT. Supplemented by reference TRBV5-4 and TRBJ1-1, the full variable domain reads ETGVTQSPTHLIKTRGQQVTLRCSSQSGHNTVSWYQQALGQGPQFIFQYYREEENGRGNFPPRFSGLQFPNYSSELNVNALELDDSALYLCASSLEGTIRWTEAFFGQGTRLTVV.

This clone was found a few times. The chain couples TRBV4-1 to TRBJ1-1; the match to TRBD1 covers 7 bases. Per germline, CDR1 MGHRA and CDR2 YSYEKL. V shed 0 bases, J shed 3 bases, and the junction held 7 bases outside the gene matches. The CDR3 totals 16 residues. CDR3 residues: CASSQDGRDSDTEAFF. CDR3 DNA sequence: TGCGCCAGCAGCCAAGATGGAAGGGACAGTGACACTGAAGCTTTCTTT.

The chain has TRBV18 and TRBJ2-7; the D gene is possibly TRBD2 (6 bases). The V and J ends lost 3 bases and 7 bases respectively, with 22 bases between them. CDR1 and CDR2 (germline): KGHSH, LQKENI. The CDR3 contains 16 residues. The CDR3 here is CASSPTGGILAGEQYF. Here the CDR3 DNA reads TGTGCCAGCTCACCCACCGGGGGTATCCTCGCCGGGGAGCAGTACTTC.

V is TRBV23-1 and J is TRBJ1-5, with D possibly being TRBD1 (5 bases). TRBV23-1 is an ORF for which the function is uncertain. The length of the CDR3 is 16 residues. V lost 0 bases to trimming and J lost 2 bases, with 11 bases between them. In DNA, the CDR3 is TGCGCCAGCAGTCAATCTAGGGGCTTCTGCAATCAGCCCCAGCATTTT. The encoded protein is CASSQSRGFCNQPQHF.

V is TRBV19 and J is TRBJ2-7, with D unresolved. This CDR3 comprises 13 residues. V lost 4 bases, J lost 2 bases, and 9 bases lay in between. The germline gives CDR1 LNHDA, CDR2 SQIVND (reference sequence). CDR3 in amino acids: CASSTASTYEQYF. CDR3 nucleotides: TGTGCCAGTAGTACGGCCAGTACCTACGAGCAGTACTTC.

This chain connects TRBV7-8 to TRBJ2-7, with a weak D call TRBD1 (5 bases). V was trimmed by 5 bases and J by 3 bases, leaving 14 bases between them. CDR1 is SGHVS, CDR2 FQNEAQ, per germline. The CDR3 covers 14 residues. Written as DNA, the CDR3 is TGTGCCAGCAGCGAGACAGAAACCTACTACGAGCAGTACTTC. Amino acids: CASSETETYYEQYF.

This chain joins TRBV18 and TRBJ1-1; D not resolved. The V end lost 5 bases, the J end lost 1 base, and 8 bases lay between the germline ends. The CDR3 is 13 residues long. CDR1 and CDR2 from the germline V gene are KGHSH and LQKENI. The CDR3 DNA reads as TGTGCCAGCTCAGAAGGCGGGAACACTGAAGCTTTCTTT. Translation gives CASSEGGNTEAFF.

Only a few counts were recorded for this clone. The V gene is TRBV2, the J gene TRBJ2-1; D is unclear. Germline lookup yields CDR1 SNHLY and CDR2 FYNNEI. The ends were cut back, 5 bases at V and 3 bases at J, with 11 bases in the middle. This CDR3 region has 14 residues. CDR3 amino acids: CASSPANFYNEQFF. The CDR3 DNA sequence: TGTGCCAGCAGTCCAGCCAACTTCTACAATGAGCAGTTCTTC.

This clone appeared a few times. CDR3 region: CASSPPGGTEAFF. DNA for the CDR3: TGTGCCAGCTCACCACCCGGGGGCACTGAAGCTTTCTTT. V gene TRBV18 combines with J gene TRBJ1-1, with D perhaps TRBD1 (5 bases). Germline V gene lookup returns CDR1 KGHSH and CDR2 LQKENI. CDR3 length equals 13 residues. With 0 bases removed from V and 4 bases from J, the gap between germline ends came to 6 bases.

This clone appeared a few times. This chain joins TRBV27 and TRBJ1-1, with 7 bases identical to TRBD1. V dropped 5 bases and J dropped 0; count of bases not matched to a gene: 3. The germline CDR1 and CDR2 sequences are MNHEY and SMNVEV (reference sequence). This CDR3 has 14 residues. CDR3 protein: CASSGDRVNTEAFF. CDR3 bases: TGTGCCAGCAGTGGGGACAGAGTGAACACTGAAGCTTTCTTT.

In this sample, this clone turned up once. The chain combines TRBV7-2 with TRBJ2-7; TRBD2 might be the D (6 bases). The ends were cut back, 5 bases at V and 3 bases at J, with 14 bases in the middle. This CDR3 region has 14 residues. Germline CDR1 SGHTA, CDR2 FQGNSA. The chain's CDR3 is CASSHSREFYEQYF. CDR3 DNA: TGTGCCAGCAGCCACTCCCGGGAGTTCTACGAGCAGTACTTC.

The chain recombines TRBV5-1 with TRBJ1-2; D call uncertain. V was shortened by 0 bases and J by 14 bases, with 14 bases between the two germline ends. CDR1 and CDR2 (germline): SGHRS, YFSETQ. The CDR3 has 12 amino acids. CDR3 DNA: TGCGCCAGCAGCTTGGGGGGAAGGGTGAAGACCTTC. Translating gives CASSLGGRVKTF.

The chain couples TRBV9 to TRBJ1-3; possible D gene TRBD1, 5 bases. The CDR3 is 15 amino acids. The ends were cut back, 3 bases at V and 0 bases at J, with 10 bases in the middle. The germline V gene encodes CDR1 SGDLS and CDR2 YYNGEE. CDR3 in amino acids: CASSAGHRSGNTIYF. The CDR3 DNA is TGTGCCAGCAGCGCCGGACACCGCTCTGGAAACACCATATATTTT. Variable domain in full (rest from reference TRBV9 and TRBJ1-3): DSGVTQTPKHLITATGQRVTLRCSPRSGDLSVYWYQQSLDQGLQFLIQYYNGEERAKGNILERFSAQQFPDLHSELNLSSLELGDSALYFCASSAGHRSGNTIYFGEGSWLTVV.

V and J are TRBV10-3 and TRBJ2-2, with no clear D. The CDR3 runs 15 residues. Germline V gene sequence: CDR1 ENHRY, CDR2 SYGVKD. Trimming removed 2 bases from V and 4 bases from J, with 11 bases in between. The CDR3 DNA reads as TGTGCCATCAGTGAGGAAGGCTGGGGCACCGGGGAGCTGTTTTTT. This sequence encodes CAISEEGWGTGELFF.

The chain carries TRBV28 and TRBJ1-1; D possibly corresponds to TRBD1 (5 bases). V was pared by 2 bases and J by 3 bases, with 13 bases between. The germline gives CDR1 MDHEN, CDR2 SYDVKM. The CDR3 loop spans 15 amino acids. CDR3 DNA sequence: TGTGCCAGCAGTTTACTGCCAGTGGGGGACACTGAAGCTTTCTTT. Protein sequence: CASSLLPVGDTEAFF.

V and J are TRBV10-2 and TRBJ1-1; D is uncertain. The length of the CDR3 is 11 residues. V was cut by 6 bases and J by 1 base, with 3 bases left in between. Germline values: CDR1 WSHSY, CDR2 SAAADI. CDR3 DNA sequence: TGCGCCAGCAGGGAGAACACTGAAGCTTTCTTT. Protein sequence: CASRENTEAFF.

The chain couples TRBV7-9 to TRBJ1-1, with D maybe TRBD1 (6 bases). V was shortened by 6 bases and J by 1 base, with 9 bases between the two germline ends. CDR1 and CDR2 from the germline V gene are SEHNR and FQNEAQ (reference sequence). The CDR3 runs to 13 residues. For the CDR3, the DNA is TGTGCCAGCAGTCCACAGGGGAACACTGAAGCTTTCTTT. This translates into CASSPQGNTEAFF.

V usage is TRBV5-6 and J usage is TRBJ2-5; D unclear. Germline V gene lookup returns CDR1 SGHDT and CDR2 YYEEEE. Trimming removed 4 bases from V and 4 bases from J, with 20 bases in between. The CDR3 extends over 16 amino acids. The CDR3 region is CASSPRPPVSGETQYF. Here the CDR3 DNA reads TGTGCCAGCAGCCCCCGCCCCCCGGTGAGTGGAGAGACCCAGTACTTC.

This chain joins TRBV18 and TRBJ2-6; D unresolved. The CDR3 is made up of 14 amino acids. Germline-derived CDR1 and CDR2 are KGHSH and LQKENI. Trimming pared 0 bases from V and 4 bases from J, leaving 4 bases between. CDR3 sequence: CASSPPAGANVLTF. The CDR3 DNA reads TGTGCCAGCTCACCACCCGCGGGGGCCAACGTCCTGACTTTC.

This chain connects TRBV11-2 to TRBJ2-7, with TRBD1 matching 9 bases. V shed 5 bases and J 3 bases; nucleotides not matched to a gene: 2. This CDR3 spans 13 amino acids. Per germline, CDR1 SGHAT and CDR2 FQNNGV. The chain's CDR3 is CASSRGQGYEQYF. CDR3 nucleotide sequence: TGTGCCAGCAGCCGGGGACAGGGCTACGAGCAGTACTTC. The variable domain in full, completed from reference TRBV11-2 and TRBJ2-7, reads EAGVAQSPRYKIIEKRQSVAFWCNPISGHATLYWYQQILGQGPKLLIQFQNNGVVDDSQLPKDRFSAERLKGVDSTLKIQPAKLEDSAVYLCASSRGQGYEQYFGPGTRLTVT.